What follows are 17 T cell receptor beta chains derived from one specimen sequenced in a study of blood T cell repertoires in COVID-19. Assay used: immunoSEQ multiplex PCR; TCRdb lists only in-frame clones, some missing. The sample has some 400,000 clones, 70% to 90% seen once. The specimen was peripheral blood. Every receptor here comes from an older woman with COVID-19, enrolled during active disease.

The CDR3 coding sequence is TGTGCCAGCAGTTTTTTAAGGACTAGCGGGGGGGCCATAGAGACCCAGTACTTC. Residues: CASSFLRTSGGAIETQYF. The chain has TRBV27 and TRBJ2-5; 15 nucleotides agree with TRBD2. CDR3 length: 18 residues. CDR1 MNHEY and CDR2 SMNVEV come from the germline V gene (reference sequence). V gave up 3 bases and J gave up 4 bases; unmatched junction bases: 9.

V usage is TRBV29-1 and J usage is TRBJ2-5; 8 bases map to TRBD1. V dropped 3 bases and J dropped 4; count of bases not matched to a gene: 4. The CDR3 has 13 amino acids. CDR1 and CDR2 from the germline V gene are SQVTM and ANQGSEA. CDR3 region: CSVEADRGETQYF. In DNA form, the CDR3 reads TGCAGCGTTGAGGCCGACAGGGGAGAGACCCAGTACTTC.

This sequence joins TRBV4-1 and TRBJ1-4; TRBD1 agrees at 9 bases. V was pared by 2 bases and J by 5 bases, with 12 bases of the junction left unmatched. CDR3 length equals 18 residues. Germline CDR1 reads MGHRA; CDR2 reads YSYEKL. The CDR3: CASSQRDRVASRNEKLFF. CDR3 bases: TGCGCCAGCAGCCAAAGGGACAGGGTAGCAAGCAGAAATGAAAAACTGTTTTTT.

The rearrangement uses TRBV11-2 and TRBJ1-3; 7 bases line up with TRBD1. J gave up 5 bases and V 3 bases, and 7 bases lay outside the gene matches. This CDR3 comprises 15 residues. The V gene's germline CDR1 is SGHAT and CDR2 FQNNGV. The CDR3 sequence is CASSLAGTARNTIYF. Here the CDR3 DNA reads TGTGCCAGCAGCTTGGCCGGGACAGCGAGAAACACCATATATTTT.

The chain couples TRBV15 to TRBJ2-5, with 10 bases aligning to TRBD2. Germline V gives CDR1 LNHNV, CDR2 YYDKDF (reference sequence). Losses at the gene ends were 0 bases for V and 2 bases for J; bases not matched to a gene: 6. The CDR3 has 17 amino acids. The CDR3 protein is CATSRDVAGGPQETQYF. Written as DNA, the CDR3 is TGTGCCACCAGCAGAGATGTAGCGGGGGGACCTCAAGAGACCCAGTACTTC.

V and J are TRBV3-1 (or the pseudogene TRBV3-2) and TRBJ2-7; 9 nucleotides match TRBD1. V trimming: 6 bases; J trimming: 3 bases; junction bases outside the gene matches: 6. The CDR3 covers 14 residues. Germline V gene lookup returns CDR1 LGHDT and CDR2 YNNKEL (reference sequence). CDR3 region: CASSRGGQGYEQYF. The DNA of the CDR3 is TGTGCCAGCAGTCGCGGGGGACAGGGCTACGAGCAGTACTTC.

In this sample, this clone turned up once. The chain links TRBV29-1 to TRBJ1-4; D is ambiguous. V was clipped by 4 bases and J by 2 bases, with 8 bases between them. The CDR3 has 13 residues. Germline V gene sequence: CDR1 SQVTM, CDR2 ANQGSEA. CDR3 sequence reads: CSVVGGTNEKLFF. CDR3 nucleotides: TGCAGCGTTGTTGGAGGGACTAATGAAAAACTGTTTTTT. The full variable domain, with the rest looked up from reference TRBV29-1 and TRBJ1-4, is SAVISQKPSRDICQRGTSLTIQCQVDSQVTMMFWYRQQPGQSLTLIATANQGSEATYESGFVIDKFPISRPNLTFSTLTVSNMSPEDSSIYLCSVVGGTNEKLFFGSGTQLSVL.

The rearrangement uses TRBV30 and TRBJ1-4; TRBD1 matches at 9 bases. CDR1 and CDR2 (germline): GTSNPN, SVGIG (reference sequence). Trimming at V came to 1 base and at J to 8 bases, leaving 8 bases not matched to a gene. The CDR3 spans 15 residues. This CDR3 reads CAWSDPGQGNEKLFF. The CDR3 DNA reads TGTGCCTGGAGTGATCCGGGACAGGGTAACGAAAAACTGTTTTTT.

This clone has only one observation. The chain couples TRBV5-8 to TRBJ2-7; 9 bases line up with TRBD1. V dropped 1 base and J dropped 6; count of bases not matched to a gene: 14. Per germline, CDR1 SGHTS and CDR2 YDEGEE. This CDR3 contains 17 residues. The CDR3 here is CASSLKGSGQGRAEQYF. For the CDR3, the DNA is TGTGCCAGCAGCTTGAAGGGGTCCGGACAGGGGAGAGCCGAGCAGTACTTC. Drawing the rest from reference TRBV5-8 and TRBJ2-7, the complete variable domain is EAGVTQSPTHLIKTRGQQATLRCSPISGHTSVYWYQQALGLGLQFLLWYDEGEERNRGNFPPRFSGRQFPNYSSELNVNALELEDSALYLCASSLKGSGQGRAEQYFGPGTRLTVT.

Concerning this clone: The sample holds other DNA sequences that translate to the same CDR3. V usage is TRBV19 and J usage is TRBJ2-7; a weak D match, TRBD2 (6 bases). V lost 2 bases and J lost 2, with 7 bases in between. There are 13 residues in the CDR3. CDR1 and CDR2 (germline): LNHDA, SQIVND (reference sequence). The CDR3: CASSITGAYEQYF. The CDR3 DNA sequence: TGTGCCAGTAGTATAACGGGGGCCTACGAGCAGTACTTC. Full variable domain (outside the CDR3, taken from reference TRBV19 and TRBJ2-7): DGGITQSPKYLFRKEGQNVTLSCEQNLNHDAMYWYRQDPGQGLRLIYYSQIVNDFQKGDIAEGYSVSREKKESFPLTVTSAQKNPTAFYLCASSITGAYEQYFGPGTRLTVT.

The V and J genes are TRBV9 and TRBJ2-5, with D perhaps matching TRBD1 (6 bases). Trimming shortened V by 0 bases and J by 5 bases, and 14 bases separated the two germline ends. The CDR3 is 15 amino acids. Germline CDR1 reads SGDLS; CDR2 reads YYNGEE. The CDR3 reads CASSVEGQSGETQYF. In DNA form, the CDR3 reads TGTGCCAGCAGCGTAGAAGGACAGTCGGGGGAGACCCAGTACTTC.

This chain joins TRBV5-6 and TRBJ2-2, with 11 bases aligning to TRBD1. The CDR3 extends over 15 amino acids. Losses at the gene ends were 4 bases for V and 5 bases for J; bases not matched to a gene: 4. Looked up from germline, CDR1 is SGHDT and CDR2 is YYEEEE. CDR3 nucleotide sequence: TGTGCCAGCAGCCCCGGGACAGGGGGAACCGGGGAGCTGTTTTTT. Translating gives CASSPGTGGTGELFF.

The chain employs TRBV24-1 and TRBJ2-6; D ambiguous. Trimming took off 5 bases at V and 1 base at J, with 5 bases between the two ends. Looked up from germline, CDR1 is KGHDR and CDR2 is SFDVKD. This CDR3 comprises 14 residues. The CDR3 here is CATSAVSGANVLTF. CDR3 bases: TGTGCCACCAGTGCAGTATCTGGGGCCAACGTCCTGACTTTC.

The chain recombines TRBV7-3 with TRBJ2-1; TRBD2 agrees at 8 bases. The germline V gene has CDR1 SGHTA and CDR2 FQGTGA. The CDR3 covers 13 residues. Trimming removed 0 bases from V and 15 bases from J; junction bases left unmatched: 7. CDR3 in amino acids: CASSLTRTSRAFF. CDR3 sequence (DNA): TGTGCCAGCAGCTTAACGAGGACTAGCAGGGCGTTCTTC. Drawing the rest from reference TRBV7-3 and TRBJ2-1, the complete variable domain is GAGVSQTPSNKVTEKGKYVELRCDPISGHTALYWYRQSLGQGPEFLIYFQGTGAADDSGLPNDRFFAVRPEGSVSTLKIQRTERGDSAVYLCASSLTRTSRAFFGPGTRLTVL.

The chain joins TRBV6-4 to TRBJ1-2; the match to TRBD1 covers 7 bases. The V segment lost 4 bases and the J segment 1 base; nucleotides outside the gene matches: 3. Germline values: CDR1 MRHNA, CDR2 SNTAGT. The CDR3 totals 14 residues. CDR3 DNA sequence: TGTGCCAGCAGTGCAACAGGGGATAACTATGGCTACACCTTC. It codes for CASSATGDNYGYTF.

The gene calls are TRBV7-2 and TRBJ1-6; D is possibly TRBD1 (6 bases). Trimming stripped 3 bases from V and 9 bases from J, with 27 bases between. The CDR3 contains 19 residues. The V gene's germline CDR1 is SGHTA and CDR2 FQGNSA. This CDR3 is CASSLGAYGSFSVGSPLHF. The CDR3 bases are TGTGCCAGCAGCTTGGGGGCATATGGCTCCTTCTCGGTCGGTTCACCCCTCCACTTT.

The chain couples TRBV18 to TRBJ2-7; D gene uncertain. The CDR3 is 14 amino acids. Germline V CDR1 and CDR2: KGHSH, LQKENI. Deletions cut 3 bases from V and 2 bases from J, with 11 bases between. The CDR3 reads CASSPQAATYEQYF. CDR3 sequence (DNA): TGTGCCAGCTCACCGCAGGCCGCTACCTACGAGCAGTACTTC.